Each of the 6 T cell receptor beta chains below was sequenced from the same sample in a study of blood T cell repertoires in COVID-19. The table came from immunoSEQ multiplex PCR; TCRdb's copy has only in-frame clones and leaves some out. The table shows about 150,000 clones, with about 73% occurring only once. The source material was peripheral blood. These receptors were taken from an elderly man with acute or convalescent COVID-19.

V usage is TRBV5-5 and J usage is TRBJ2-5; D is perhaps TRBD2 (6 bases). The CDR3 runs 15 residues. V was cut by 4 bases and J by 2 bases, with 15 bases left in between. Germline V CDR1 and CDR2: SGHKS, YYEKEE (reference sequence). The CDR3 region is CASSLGWGGQETQYF. The DNA for the CDR3 is TGTGCCAGCAGCCTGGGATGGGGAGGACAAGAGACCCAGTACTTC.

Here the CDR3 DNA reads TGTGCCAGCAGCGTAGGAGTAAGCAATGAGCAGTTCTTC. Residues: CASSVGVSNEQFF. The genes are TRBV9 and TRBJ2-1; D ambiguous. Germline V CDR1 and CDR2: SGDLS, YYNGEE. The CDR3 extends over 13 amino acids. The V and J ends lost 0 bases and 6 bases respectively, with 7 bases between them.

The chain combines TRBV6-5 with TRBJ1-4; TRBD1 matches at 7 bases. The CDR3 totals 15 residues. The V gene end was trimmed by 6 bases and the J gene end by 7 bases; junction bases not matched to a gene: 11. Germline CDR1 reads MNHEY; CDR2 reads SVGAGI. The CDR3 region has the DNA TGTGCCAGCAGCCGGGACAGCGGATATCCTGAAAAACTGTTTTTT. Encoded protein: CASSRDSGYPEKLFF.

The J gene is TRBJ1-2, the V gene TRBV6-6; a possible D gene is TRBD1 (6 bases). CDR1 is MNHNY and CDR2 is SVGAGI in the germline V gene (reference sequence). Trimming pared 9 bases from V and 10 bases from J, leaving 18 bases between. The CDR3 length is 12 residues. CDR3 amino acids: CASMGALFDYTF. The CDR3 bases are TGTGCCAGTATGGGGGCATTATTTGACTACACCTTC.

This rearrangement joins TRBV10-3 to TRBJ2-5; 8 bases fit TRBD2. The ends lost 8 bases at V and 2 bases at J; junction bases unmatched: 10. Germline CDR1 ENHRY, CDR2 SYGVKD. This CDR3 has 15 residues. The CDR3 here is CAIRSGGGPQETQYF. CDR3 DNA: TGTGCCATCCGGTCAGGCGGGGGGCCACAAGAGACCCAGTACTTC.

The chain links TRBV6-2 or TRBV6-3 to TRBJ2-2, with D hard to call. Trimming shortened V by 10 bases and J by 3 bases, and 12 bases separated the two germline ends. Germline-derived CDR1 and CDR2 are MNHEY and SVGEGT. This CDR3 has 13 amino acids. CDR3 bases: TGTGCCACCAGCCCTCTTGACACCGGGGAGCTGTTTTTT. This translates into CATSPLDTGELFF.